This T cell receptor (beta chain) was retrieved from a study of neurological immune-mediated disorders. Concerning this clonotype: The antigen is undetermined.

The sample's time point: longitudinal time-point 2. The making of cDNA relied on 5'RACE with 10-nucleotide random UMIs. TCRdb re-called the 5' RACE reads with MiXCR, one entry per CDR3 protein. The table has approximately 82,000 distinct CDR3 sequences, about 13% seen once. Trimming left V 3 bases short and J 3 bases short, with 3 bases between. The CDR3 totals 11 residues. Germline CDR1 is SQVTM and CDR2 is ANQGSEA. General study findings and limits: The greatest degree of TCR clonal expansion was observed in HTLV-1-associated myelopathy, with the lowest in multiple sclerosis, below that of healthy controls. None of the CDR3 amino acid sequences of expanded clones were shared across subjects, and this suggested private repertoires in all groups.

The chain combines TRBV29-1 with TRBJ1-3; D is unclear. The sequenced sample was PBMCs. The receptor was derived from a female donor with HTLV-1-associated myelopathy (HAM/TSP). The CDR3 loop is CSVDSGNTIYF. The CDR3 region has the DNA TGCAGCGTTGACAGTGGAAACACCATATATTTT.